Below, 8 T cell receptor beta chains from the same sample are listed, as sequenced in a study of blood T cell repertoires in COVID-19. Some clones are missing from TCRdb's copy, which holds only in-frame ones; the method was immunoSEQ multiplex PCR. The sample contains fewer than 30,000 clones, more than 80% of which appear only once. Sequencing was done on a sample of peripheral blood. The source is a man in his fifties or sixties with acute or convalescent COVID-19.

The chain is built from TRBV10-3 and TRBJ1-3, with a possible D match to TRBD1 (5 bases). This CDR3 has 13 amino acids. The V and J ends lost 6 bases and 0 bases respectively, with 6 bases between them. Germline V gene sequence: CDR1 ENHRY, CDR2 SYGVKD. CDR3 DNA sequence: TGTGCCATCAGCGACAGCTCTGGAAACACCATATATTTT. It specifies CAISDSSGNTIYF.

This clone appeared once. The chain carries TRBV2 and TRBJ1-6; 8 bases are shared with TRBD1. The CDR3 totals 12 residues. Germline CDR1 reads SNHLY; CDR2 reads FYNNEI. The V segment lost 7 bases and the J segment 15 bases; nucleotides outside the gene matches: 8. Here the CDR3 DNA reads TGTGCCAGCAATGGACAGGGTTCGGTCCTCCACTTT. Amino acid sequence: CASNGQGSVLHF. Drawing the rest from reference TRBV2 and TRBJ1-6, the complete variable domain is EPEVTQTPSHQVTQMGQEVILRCVPISNHLYFYWYRQILGQKVEFLVSFYNNEISEKSEIFDDQFSVERPDGSNFTLKIRSTKLEDSAMYFCASNGQGSVLHFGNGTRLTVT.

V and J are TRBV5-6 and TRBJ2-7, with TRBD2 matching 11 bases. This CDR3 is built from 15 residues. After removal of 2 bases from V and 0 bases from J, the junction contained 1 base not matched to a gene. From germline, CDR1 is SGHDT and CDR2 YYEEEE. The CDR3 DNA sequence: TGTGCCAGCAGCTTCACTAGCGGGAGCTCCTACGAGCAGTACTTC. This gives the protein CASSFTSGSSYEQYF.

The gene calls are TRBV9 and TRBJ2-5; 7 nucleotides agree with TRBD1. The CDR3 is 16 residues long. Germline V gene sequence: CDR1 SGDLS, CDR2 YYNGEE. V lost 4 bases to trimming and J lost 5 bases; unmatched junction nucleotides: 14. This chain's CDR3 is CASSPPGEGAGETQYF. Written as DNA, the CDR3 is TGTGCCAGCAGCCCTCCCGGAGAGGGGGCAGGGGAGACCCAGTACTTC.

The gene calls are TRBV5-1 and TRBJ2-6; the D is unclear. Germline assignment: CDR1 SGHRS and CDR2 YFSETQ. The CDR3 length is 15 residues. The V end lost 2 bases, the J end lost 1 base, and 7 bases lay between the germline ends. The CDR3 sequence is CASSFLVSGANVLTF. CDR3 coding DNA: TGCGCCAGCAGCTTTTTAGTGTCTGGGGCCAACGTCCTGACTTTC.

The chain employs TRBV5-1 and TRBJ1-2, with 7 nucleotides matching TRBD1. This CDR3 region has 14 residues. The V gene end was trimmed by 2 bases and the J gene end by 4 bases; junction bases not matched to a gene: 5. Germline loops: CDR1 SGHRS, CDR2 YFSETQ. CDR3 sequence (DNA): TGCGCCAGCAGCTTTACCGGGACAGCCTATGGCTACACCTTC. It encodes CASSFTGTAYGYTF.

The chain combines TRBV19 with TRBJ2-7, with 10 bases matching TRBD2. From germline, CDR1 is LNHDA and CDR2 SQIVND (reference sequence). CDR3 length: 15 residues. With V trimmed by 2 bases and J by 6 bases, 7 bases remained unmatched. CDR3 nucleotide sequence: TGTGCCAGTAGTATACTAGCGGGAGCGTTCTCCGAGCAGTACTTC. This gives the protein CASSILAGAFSEQYF.

This chain uses TRBV19 with TRBJ2-7; unclear D gene. CDR1 is LNHDA and CDR2 is SQIVND in the germline V gene (reference sequence). CDR3 length: 16 residues. Trimming cost V 0 bases and J 1 base, with 13 bases left between them. The CDR3 DNA reads as TGTGCCAGTAGTATAGAATATTACAGTACTTCCTACGAGCAGTACTTC. It codes for CASSIEYYSTSYEQYF.